The present T cell receptor beta chain was sequenced within a study of prognosis after radiotherapy for stage I lung cancer. This clonotype was observed a single time. The junction departs from the called germline gene at one end, perhaps through a read error. From genomic DNA, TCR beta CDR3 was amplified by two-round multiplex PCR. Primers (each specific to one TRBV or TRBJ gene) were used in first-round PCR. TCRdb analysed the multiplex PCR reads with MiXCR anew, one entry per CDR3 protein. In the table there are roughly 30,000 distinct CDR3 sequences, 35% to 45% of which are singletons. Germline CDR1 reads MNHNS; CDR2 reads SASEGT. This CDR3 has 14 amino acids.

The sample was PBMCs, taken before or after stereotactic body radiation therapy (not recorded which). This clonotype originated in a donor aged 50 or older with non-small cell lung cancer. V gene TRBV6-1 combines with J gene TRBJ1-5; no clear D gene. The DNA for the CDR3 is TGTGACAGCAGTGATGCGTCAAGAAATCAGCCCCAGCATTTT. Amino acids: CDSSDASRNQPQHF.